The 9 T cell receptor beta chains reported below all come from one sample, sequenced in a study of CD8+ T cells in alopecia areata. Extracted RNA was reverse transcribed, and the resulting cDNA served as sequencing template. Profiling relied on immunoSEQ multiplex PCR, and the TCRdb table lists in-frame clones only, not all of them. The sample has roughly 200,000 clones; roughly three fifths are singletons. Treatment indicated: oral pan-JAK inhibitor, 5-10 mg twice daily. Material: CD4+ T cells sorted from blood, obtained at week 4, from a patient treated with tofacitinib. The receptors come from a human donor with alopecia areata.

The rearrangement uses TRBV5-1 and TRBJ2-2; TRBD2 is a possible D gene (6 bases). The CDR3 covers 15 residues. Germline loops: CDR1 SGHRS, CDR2 YFSETQ. Trimming left V 2 bases short and J 6 bases short, with 14 bases between. The CDR3 reads CASSFRIGEAGELFF. The CDR3 DNA is TGCGCCAGCAGCTTCCGAATAGGGGAGGCCGGGGAGCTGTTTTTT.

This chain connects TRBV6-6 to TRBJ2-7; tentative D call: TRBD2 (5 bases). CDR3 length equals 14 residues. V dropped 0 bases and J dropped 5 bases, with 11 bases sitting between them. The V gene's germline CDR1 is MNHNY and CDR2 SVGAGI (reference sequence). This CDR3 reads CASSYSSGENEQYF. The CDR3 DNA reads as TGTGCCAGCAGTTACTCGTCTGGGGAGAACGAGCAGTACTTC.

V and J are TRBV2 and TRBJ1-2; unclear D gene. The CDR3 has 13 residues. From germline, CDR1 is SNHLY and CDR2 FYNNEI. Trimming removed 4 bases at V and 1 base at J, with 7 bases between. The CDR3 sequence is CASSVQVNYGYTF. The DNA of the CDR3 is TGTGCCAGCAGTGTGCAGGTTAACTATGGCTACACCTTC.

The V call is TRBV6-5, the J call TRBJ1-2; D might be TRBD1 (5 bases). There are 11 residues in the CDR3. The V end was cut by 7 bases, the J end by 4 bases, with 7 bases between. CDR1 and CDR2 from the germline V gene are MNHEY and SVGAGI. CDR3 region: CASKRGYGYTF. In DNA, the CDR3 is TGTGCCAGCAAGAGGGGCTATGGCTACACCTTC.

The chain joins TRBV2 to TRBJ1-1; tentatively, D is TRBD1 (5 bases). Germline V lookup: CDR1 SNHLY, CDR2 FYNNEI. CDR3 length: 14 amino acids. The V and J ends lost 2 bases and 5 bases respectively, with 12 bases between them. The CDR3 nucleotides are TGTGCCAGCAGTGAACAGGGAATTGAGACTGAAGCTTTCTTT. This sequence encodes CASSEQGIETEAFF.

Only one count was recorded for this clone. The gene calls are TRBV25-1 and TRBJ2-7, with D possibly matching TRBD1 (6 bases). There are 12 residues in the CDR3. V lost 11 bases and J lost 1, with 12 bases in between. Looked up from germline, CDR1 is MGHDK and CDR2 is SYGVNS. The CDR3 protein is CARNTGSYEQYF. The CDR3 DNA sequence: TGTGCCCGAAACACAGGGTCCTACGAGCAGTACTTC.

CDR3 sequence reads: CAISDQEEFYGYTF. In DNA form, the CDR3 reads TGTGCCATCAGTGATCAGGAGGAGTTCTATGGCTACACCTTC. This rearrangement joins TRBV10-3 to TRBJ1-2; D not resolved. This CDR3 is built from 14 residues. V lost 3 bases to trimming and J lost 4 bases, with 12 bases between them. Per the germline V gene, CDR1 is ENHRY and CDR2 is SYGVKD.

CDR3 residues: CASSAIQETQYF. The DNA of the CDR3 is TGCGCCAGCAGCGCTATCCAAGAGACCCAGTACTTC. The chain has TRBV5-1 and TRBJ2-5; D is uncertain. Germline assignment: CDR1 SGHRS and CDR2 YFSETQ. The CDR3 spans 12 residues. The V end was cut by 4 bases, the J end by 1 base, with 5 bases between.

Comment on this clone: The identical CDR3 is also encoded by other nucleotide sequences in the sample. This chain uses TRBV20-1 with TRBJ1-2; D is unclear. CDR1 is DFQATT and CDR2 is SNEGSKA in the germline V gene (reference sequence). CDR3 size: 11 residues. The V end was cut by 1 base, the J end by 8 bases, with 8 bases between. The CDR3 loop is CSARVGYGYTF. Here the CDR3 DNA reads TGCAGTGCTAGAGTTGGTTACGGCTACACCTTC.